This T cell receptor beta chain was sequenced during a study of CD8 T cells in ankylosing spondylitis. Study-wide findings and caveats: In peripheral blood, disease-linked CD8+ clones occurred at relatively low frequencies. The authors reported significant enrichment of disease-linked clones in matched ankylosing spondylitis synovial fluid.

TCRdb ran MiXCR on the 5' RACE reads and lists one entry per CDR3 protein. The data contain roughly 40,000 distinct CDR3 sequences, more than 3% of them seen just once; the ten biggest clones take up 3% to 4%. This clonotype came up many times. Its antigen is as yet unknown. V lost 0 bases to trimming and J lost 3 bases, with 13 bases between them. This CDR3 has 15 amino acids. Per germline, CDR1 SGDLS and CDR2 YYNGEE. The specimen sequenced was blood, either unsorted or a sorted T cell fraction (not recorded which). This receptor was identified in a female donor with ankylosing spondylitis or in good health (not recorded which). The chain employs TRBV9 and TRBJ2-7; D is perhaps TRBD2 (6 bases). As DNA, the CDR3 is TGTGCCAGCAGCGTAGATGCGGGAAGGTTCTACGAGCAGTACTTC. It is translated as CASSVDAGRFYEQYF.